The 26 T cell receptor beta chains below come from one sample, sequenced in a study of blood T cell repertoires in COVID-19. This table comes from immunoSEQ multiplex PCR, and its TCRdb copy is limited to in-frame clones, with some not included. The sample records about 140,000 clones, around 90% being singletons. The sequenced sample consisted of peripheral blood. The receptors stem from a woman aged 60-75 years with acute or convalescent COVID-19.

The chain recombines TRBV11-3 with TRBJ2-3; 13 nucleotides match TRBD2. With V trimmed by 4 bases and J by 2 bases, 6 bases remained unmatched. CDR3 size: 17 residues. Germline CDR1 and CDR2: SGHNT and YENEEA. CDR3 residues: CASSSGLAGANTDTQYF. The CDR3 DNA reads as TGTGCCAGCAGCTCCGGACTAGCGGGAGCTAACACAGATACGCAGTATTTT.

The rearrangement links TRBV7-2 to TRBJ1-6; D possibly corresponds to TRBD1 (5 bases). The germline V and J ends were trimmed by 4 bases and 9 bases, with 13 bases remaining between them. The V gene's germline CDR1 is SGHTA and CDR2 FQGNSA. The CDR3 runs to 14 residues. Here the CDR3 reads CASSWDGGGSPLHF. CDR3 in DNA: TGTGCCAGCAGCTGGGACGGCGGGGGTTCACCCCTCCACTTT. Complete variable domain (other parts from reference TRBV7-2 and TRBJ1-6): GAGVSQSPSNKVTEKGKDVELRCDPISGHTALYWYRQSLGQGLEFLIYFQGNSAPDKSGLPSDRFSAERTGGSVSTLTIQRTQQEDSAVYLCASSWDGGGSPLHFGNGTRLTVT.

This rearrangement joins TRBV6-2 or TRBV6-3 to TRBJ1-5, with D possibly being TRBD1 (6 bases). V shed 5 bases and J shed 3 bases, with 23 bases lying between them. The CDR3 is made up of 18 amino acids. Germline V gene lookup returns CDR1 MNHEY and CDR2 SVGEGT. The DNA for the CDR3 is TGTGCCAGCAGTCGTAATAAACGGGCAGGGGCTCTCAATCAGCCCCAGCATTTT. Amino acid sequence: CASSRNKRAGALNQPQHF.

This chain uses TRBV6-2 or TRBV6-3 with TRBJ2-7; TRBD1 matches at 10 bases. Germline-derived CDR1 and CDR2 are MNHEY and SVGEGT. The junction had 3 bases not matched to a gene; V was cut back by 0 bases and J by 4 bases. The CDR3 contains 15 residues. CDR3 nucleotides: TGTGCCAGCAGTTACTCGATGGGACAGGGGTACGAGCAGTACTTC. Protein: CASSYSMGQGYEQYF.

This clone was seen once. The chain uses TRBV7-2 and TRBJ1-2, with unresolved D. Between the trimmed V and J ends, which lost 1 base and 4 bases, there was a span of 10 bases. The CDR3 extends over 14 amino acids. Germline CDR1 reads SGHTA; CDR2 reads FQGNSA. The CDR3 DNA reads as TGTGCCAGCAGCTTAGTCGAGGGAGGCTATGGCTACACCTTC. This sequence encodes CASSLVEGGYGYTF.

About this clone: The sample carries other DNA sequences with the same CDR3. CDR3 loop: CASSYSRQGLSPLHF. As DNA, the CDR3 is TGTGCCAGCAGTTACTCCCGACAGGGTTTATCACCCCTCCACTTT. The V call is TRBV6-5, the J call TRBJ1-6, with TRBD1 matching over 7 bases. This CDR3 has 15 amino acids. The trim removed 0 bases at V and 10 bases at J, leaving 6 bases unmatched. Germline CDR1 MNHEY, CDR2 SVGAGI.

The V gene is TRBV6-6, the J gene TRBJ1-4, with D hard to call. With 0 bases removed from V and 8 bases from J, the gap between germline ends came to 10 bases. This CDR3 is 14 amino acids long. The germline V gene encodes CDR1 MNHNY and CDR2 SVGAGI (reference sequence). The CDR3 coding sequence is TGTGCCAGCAGTTACTCGAATTTTCAGGAAAAACTGTTTTTT. This sequence encodes CASSYSNFQEKLFF.

This clone was recorded once. The J gene is TRBJ2-5, the V gene TRBV6-5; 12 bases agree with TRBD1. The CDR3 consists of 15 residues. V lost 6 bases, J lost 5 bases, and 7 bases stayed unmatched. Germline V CDR1 and CDR2: MNHEY, SVGAGI. The chain's CDR3 is CASSGDRGHSETQYF. DNA of the CDR3: TGTGCCAGCAGCGGGGACAGGGGGCATTCGGAGACCCAGTACTTC.

The genes are TRBV7-2 and TRBJ2-2; 8 bases are a match to TRBD1. Unmatched junction bases numbered 6, after V lost 5 bases and J lost 7 bases. CDR1 and CDR2 from the germline V gene are SGHTA and FQGNSA. The CDR3 consists of 14 residues. CDR3 coding DNA: TGTGCCAGCAGCCAGACAGGGGAAGTCGGGGAGCTGTTTTTT. It encodes CASSQTGEVGELFF.

The genes are TRBV29-1 and TRBJ2-1; 7 bases fit TRBD2. V lost 7 bases, J lost 3 bases, and 12 bases stayed unmatched. Germline-derived CDR1 and CDR2 are SQVTM and ANQGSEA. This CDR3 contains 15 residues. CDR3 sequence reads: CSAEGGGDYYNEQFF. CDR3 DNA: TGCAGCGCCGAGGGTGGGGGGGACTACTACAATGAGCAGTTCTTC.

This sequence joins TRBV11-3 and TRBJ2-7; D might be TRBD2 (5 bases). CDR1 is SGHNT and CDR2 is YENEEA in the germline V gene. V was shortened by 0 bases and J by 3 bases, with 6 bases between the two germline ends. This CDR3 is 13 amino acids long. The CDR3 DNA sequence: TGTGCCAGCAGCTTAGATACTAGCTACGAGCAGTACTTC. Its protein product is CASSLDTSYEQYF.

The rearrangement links TRBV4-1 to TRBJ2-7, with TRBD2 matching over 11 bases. V was clipped by 1 base and J by 4 bases; unmatched bases: 9. This CDR3 is 17 amino acids long. CDR1 and CDR2 from the germline V gene are MGHRA and YSYEKL. The CDR3 coding sequence is TGCGCCAGCAGCCAAGTCCCACTAGCGGGGGCAGTGTACGAGCAGTACTTC. This codes for CASSQVPLAGAVYEQYF.

The rearrangement joins TRBV19 to TRBJ1-1; no clear D gene. The CDR3 covers 12 residues. Per the germline V gene, CDR1 is LNHDA and CDR2 is SQIVND (reference sequence). The V end lost 6 bases, the J end lost 3 bases, and 8 bases lay between the germline ends. The DNA of the CDR3 is TGTGCCAGTAGGATACGGGACACTGAAGCTTTCTTT. Amino acids: CASRIRDTEAFF.

The chain combines TRBV7-2 with TRBJ1-1, with TRBD1 as a possible D gene (6 bases). This CDR3 is built from 14 residues. Germline CDR1 and CDR2: SGHTA and FQGNSA. V was clipped by 4 bases and J by 0 bases, with 9 bases between them. CDR3 residues: CASSYTGMNTEAFF. In DNA, the CDR3 is TGTGCCAGCAGCTATACAGGGATGAACACTGAAGCTTTCTTT.

The chain couples TRBV20-1 to TRBJ1-2, with 9 bases aligning to TRBD1. The junction had 8 bases not matched to a gene; V was cut back by 3 bases and J by 6 bases. Germline-derived CDR1 and CDR2 are DFQATT and SNEGSKA (reference sequence). The CDR3 extends over 14 amino acids. The CDR3 DNA reads as TGCAGTGCTAGTCCCGGGACAGGGTATGATGGCTACACCTTC. Its protein is CSASPGTGYDGYTF.

This clone was counted only a few times. The gene calls are TRBV5-4 and TRBJ2-1, with 11 bases matching TRBD2. This CDR3 has 15 residues. Per germline, CDR1 SGHNT and CDR2 YYREEE (reference sequence). V trimming: 2 bases; J trimming: 4 bases; junction bases outside the gene matches: 2. The CDR3 loop is CASSLPSGGYNEQFF. CDR3 sequence (DNA): TGTGCCAGCAGCTTACCTAGCGGGGGGTACAATGAGCAGTTCTTC.

The chain joins TRBV7-3 to TRBJ1-5; the D is unclear. The CDR3 is made up of 20 amino acids. Germline CDR1 and CDR2: SGHTA and FQGTGA. V was shortened by 1 base and J by 0 bases, with 22 bases between the two germline ends. As DNA, the CDR3 is TGTGCCAGCAGCTTAAGTGACAACGAGACCGCCGGGGTTAGCAATCAGCCCCAGCATTTT. This translates into CASSLSDNETAGVSNQPQHF. Full variable domain (rest looked up from reference TRBV7-3 and TRBJ1-5): GAGVSQTPSNKVTEKGKYVELRCDPISGHTALYWYRQSLGQGPEFLIYFQGTGAADDSGLPNDRFFAVRPEGSVSTLKIQRTERGDSAVYLCASSLSDNETAGVSNQPQHFGDGTRLSIL.

The rearrangement links TRBV2 to TRBJ1-3; D is ambiguous. Germline-derived CDR1 and CDR2 are SNHLY and FYNNEI. The CDR3 loop spans 17 amino acids. The V gene lost 2 bases and the J gene lost 3 bases, with 17 bases spanning the gap. In nucleotides, the CDR3 is TGTGCCAGCAGTGAATCGAGGGCCAGCACCCTTGGAAACACCATATATTTT. The encoded protein is CASSESRASTLGNTIYF.

The chain joins TRBV2 to TRBJ2-7, with D unclear. CDR1 is SNHLY, CDR2 FYNNEI, per germline. The V end lost 5 bases, the J end lost 4 bases, and 6 bases lay between the germline ends. The CDR3 consists of 11 residues. CDR3 coding DNA: TGTGCCAGCAGTCCTACTTACGAGCAGTACTTC. This translates into CASSPTYEQYF.

The V and J genes are TRBV6-2 or TRBV6-3 and TRBJ1-1, with D hard to call. The V end lost 1 base, the J end lost 3 bases, and 18 bases lay between the germline ends. Germline loops: CDR1 MNHEY, CDR2 SVGEGT. The CDR3 is 17 residues long. The CDR3 nucleotides read TGTGCCAGCAGTTACTTATACCCCTTAATTAGAGACACTGAAGCTTTCTTT. Its protein product is CASSYLYPLIRDTEAFF.

V and J are TRBV5-1 and TRBJ2-2; D gene uncertain. The CDR3 spans 14 residues. The V gene's germline CDR1 is SGHRS and CDR2 YFSETQ. The germline V and J ends were trimmed by 4 bases and 7 bases, with 14 bases remaining between them. The CDR3 loop is CASSPLAASGELFF. CDR3 coding DNA: TGCGCCAGCAGCCCCCTTGCGGCGAGCGGGGAGCTGTTTTTT. The full variable domain, completed using reference TRBV5-1 and TRBJ2-2, is KAGVTQTPRYLIKTRGQQVTLSCSPISGHRSVSWYQQTPGQGLQFLFEYFSETQRNKGNFPGRFSGRQFSNSRSEMNVSTLELGDSALYLCASSPLAASGELFFGEGSRLTVL.

This chain links TRBV5-6 with TRBJ1-4; no firm D call. The CDR3 covers 13 residues. CDR1 and CDR2 from the germline V gene are SGHDT and YYEEEE. The ends were cut back, 2 bases at V and 6 bases at J, with 8 bases in the middle. DNA for the CDR3: TGTGCCAGCAGCTTAATCAATGATGAAAAACTGTTTTTT. Translating gives CASSLINDEKLFF.

V and J are TRBV7-2 and TRBJ2-7, with 9 nucleotides matching TRBD1. This CDR3 has 15 amino acids. Germline trimming cut 1 base from V and 2 bases from J; bases unmatched to any gene: 3. The germline V gene has CDR1 SGHTA and CDR2 FQGNSA. In DNA, the CDR3 is TGTGCCAGCAGCTTAGATGGGACAGGGACCTACGAGCAGTACTTC. This gives the protein CASSLDGTGTYEQYF. The whole variable domain, filled in from reference TRBV7-2 and TRBJ2-7, reads GAGVSQSPSNKVTEKGKDVELRCDPISGHTALYWYRQSLGQGLEFLIYFQGNSAPDKSGLPSDRFSAERTGGSVSTLTIQRTQQEDSAVYLCASSLDGTGTYEQYFGPGTRLTVT.

V is TRBV7-3 and J is TRBJ2-2, with unresolved D. CDR1 is SGHTA, CDR2 FQGTGA, per germline. Trimming removed 5 bases at V and 3 bases at J, with 10 bases between. This CDR3 spans 14 amino acids. The chain's CDR3 is CASSRAGDTGELFF. In DNA form, the CDR3 reads TGTGCCAGCAGCCGCGCCGGAGACACCGGGGAGCTGTTTTTT. The variable domain in full, with the rest retrieved from reference TRBV7-3 and TRBJ2-2, is GAGVSQTPSNKVTEKGKYVELRCDPISGHTALYWYRQSLGQGPEFLIYFQGTGAADDSGLPNDRFFAVRPEGSVSTLKIQRTERGDSAVYLCASSRAGDTGELFFGEGSRLTVL.

A single count supports this clone. The chain has TRBV27 and TRBJ1-3; 11 nucleotides agree with TRBD1. This CDR3 contains 17 residues. V shed 11 bases, J shed 4 bases, and the junction held 16 bases outside the gene matches. The germline gives CDR1 MNHEY, CDR2 SMNVEV (reference sequence). CDR3: CAGAKMGQGVAGNTIYF. The CDR3 DNA reads TGTGCCGGGGCTAAGATGGGACAGGGGGTTGCGGGAAACACCATATATTTT.

J is TRBJ1-2 and V is TRBV19; 9 nucleotides line up with TRBD1. CDR3 length equals 16 residues. J was trimmed by 3 bases and V by 6 bases; bases with no gene match: 11. Germline CDR1 is LNHDA and CDR2 is SQIVND (reference sequence). Here the CDR3 DNA reads TGTGCCAGTAGGGTACGGAGGACAGGGGTTGACTATGGCTACACCTTC. Protein product: CASRVRRTGVDYGYTF. Variable domain in full (rest from reference TRBV19 and TRBJ1-2): DGGITQSPKYLFRKEGQNVTLSCEQNLNHDAMYWYRQDPGQGLRLIYYSQIVNDFQKGDIAEGYSVSREKKESFPLTVTSAQKNPTAFYLCASRVRRTGVDYGYTFGSGTRLTVV.